Below are 15 T cell receptor beta chains sequenced from a single sample in a study of T-cell reconstitution after alpha-beta-depleted transplantation in children. Preparing the TCRbeta library involved the use of unique molecular identifiers. In TCRdb, the PCR reads were re-called with MiXCR into one record per CDR3 protein. The sample holds 500,000 to 650,000 distinct CDR3 sequences; 10% to 15% are singletons and the top ten take 2.2%. The sample was PBMCs, mostly from graft donor cells, taken 360 days after TCRalphabeta/CD19-depleted stem cell transplant. These receptors came from a male patient younger than 18 who had a stem cell transplant for acute myeloid leukemia, so the T cells may come from the graft donor.

This clonotype was found many times. V and J are TRBV2 and TRBJ2-1; maybe TRBD2 (5 bases). This CDR3 contains 11 residues. Germline CDR1 and CDR2: SNHLY and FYNNEI. The ends were cut back, 6 bases at V and 12 bases at J, with 12 bases in the middle. The CDR3 spells CASSPPEGQFF. CDR3 bases: TGTGCCAGCAGCCCCCCAGAGGGGCAGTTCTTC.

This chain joins TRBV20-1 and TRBJ2-1, with TRBD2 identical over 13 bases. The germline V gene encodes CDR1 DFQATT and CDR2 SNEGSKA (reference sequence). Trimming took 2 bases from V and 2 from J; bases not matched to a gene: 3. This CDR3 region has 16 residues. DNA for the CDR3: TGCAGTGCTAGACAGACTAGCGGGAGGACCTACAATGAGCAGTTCTTC. Translating it yields CSARQTSGRTYNEQFF.

This clonotype was detected only a few times. This sequence joins TRBV6-5 and TRBJ2-1, with D perhaps matching TRBD1 or TRBD2 (5 bases each). Germline CDR1 is MNHEY and CDR2 is SVGAGI. The CDR3 is made up of 11 amino acids. Trimming left V 8 bases short and J 9 bases short, with 11 bases between. For the CDR3, the DNA is TGTGCCAGCCTCGAGGGGAGTGAGCAGTTCTTC. Translated, it gives CASLEGSEQFF.

The genes are TRBV7-3 and TRBJ2-1; D remains ambiguous. Per germline, CDR1 SGHTA and CDR2 FQGTGA. The V end lost 5 bases, the J end lost 8 bases, and 16 bases lay between the germline ends. The CDR3 runs to 14 residues. This CDR3 reads CASSPLGGFHEQFF. In nucleotides, the CDR3 is TGTGCCAGCAGCCCCCTGGGTGGATTCCATGAGCAGTTCTTC.

The chain joins TRBV29-1 to TRBJ2-1, with D possibly TRBD2 on 5 matching bases. The CDR3 contains 16 residues. Trimming pared 6 bases from V and 0 bases from J, leaving 18 bases between. Per germline, CDR1 SQVTM and CDR2 ANQGSEA. CDR3 DNA: TGCAGCGTCCCCGCTCCGGGATTCGGCTCCTACAATGAGCAGTTCTTC. Translated, it gives CSVPAPGFGSYNEQFF.

The chain recombines TRBV18 with TRBJ2-7, with 8 bases matching TRBD2. V gave up 4 bases and J gave up 4 bases; unmatched junction bases: 6. CDR3 length equals 14 residues. CDR1 is KGHSH and CDR2 is LQKENI in the germline V gene. The CDR3 protein is CASSRSGSTYEQYF. CDR3 DNA: TGTGCCAGCTCACGGAGCGGGAGCACTTACGAGCAGTACTTC.

The rearrangement links TRBV10-3 to TRBJ1-6; a weak D match, TRBD1 (5 bases). The CDR3 loop spans 16 amino acids. CDR1 is ENHRY, CDR2 SYGVKD, per germline. Trimming left V 6 bases short and J 4 bases short, with 16 bases between. CDR3 region: CAIRGLLGDYNSPLHF. DNA for the CDR3: TGTGCCATCAGGGGGCTCCTCGGGGATTATAATTCACCCCTCCACTTT.

This chain connects TRBV20-1 to TRBJ1-6, with 8 bases fitting TRBD1. CDR1 and CDR2 from the germline V gene are DFQATT and SNEGSKA (reference sequence). Trimming cost V 3 bases and J 13 bases; bases outside gene matches: 8. This CDR3 contains 13 residues. CDR3 in DNA: TGCAGTGCTAGTTTGGACAGGGAAAAGCCCCTCCACTTT. Translated, it gives CSASLDREKPLHF.

This clonotype was recorded at least ten times. The J gene is TRBJ1-1, the V gene TRBV29-1, with 11 bases matching TRBD1. J lost 8 bases, V lost 7 bases, and 12 bases had no gene match. The CDR3 has 14 amino acids. In germline, CDR1 is SQVTM, CDR2 ANQGSEA. For the CDR3, the DNA is TGCAGCGCTACCAAAGGACAGGGGGCGCAGGAAGCTTTCTTT. As protein: CSATKGQGAQEAFF.

This clonotype turned up a few times. The rearrangement links TRBV29-1 to TRBJ1-1, with 7 bases aligning to TRBD1. The CDR3 runs to 12 residues. Germline values: CDR1 SQVTM, CDR2 ANQGSEA. V shed 3 bases and J 5 bases; nucleotides not matched to a gene: 3. DNA for the CDR3: TGCAGCGTTGATCCAGGGGGGACTGAAGCTTTCTTT. The encoded protein is CSVDPGGTEAFF.

This clonotype occurred a few times. The chain has TRBV29-1 and TRBJ2-5; D uncertain. V lost 2 bases and J 2 bases, leaving 15 bases between the germline ends. The germline V gene has CDR1 SQVTM and CDR2 ANQGSEA. This CDR3 comprises 15 residues. As DNA, the CDR3 is TGCAGCGTTGAACGAAGATCCCCCACACAAGAGACCCAGTACTTC. It translates to CSVERRSPTQETQYF.

The V gene is TRBV7-6, the J gene TRBJ2-3; D is unclear. Germline CDR1 and CDR2: SGHVS and FNYEAQ. Trimming took 0 bases from V and 2 from J, leaving 9 bases between them. CDR3 length: 15 residues. The CDR3, as DNA: TGTGCCAGCAGCTTAGCGGGCAAGCCCACAGATACGCAGTATTTT. This codes for CASSLAGKPTDTQYF.

In this sample, this clonotype turned up many times. The chain joins TRBV7-9 to TRBJ2-5; 8 bases match TRBD1. Trimming took 5 bases from V and 0 from J; bases not matched to a gene: 8. This CDR3 region has 16 residues. Germline V gives CDR1 SEHNR, CDR2 FQNEAQ (reference sequence). For the CDR3, the DNA is TGTGCCAGCAGCGGAAGACAGGGGCCCCACCAAGAGACCCAGTACTTC. It encodes CASSGRQGPHQETQYF.

The V and J genes are TRBV15 and TRBJ2-7; 7 bases fit TRBD1. CDR3 length: 14 residues. Germline CDR1 LNHNV, CDR2 YYDKDF (reference sequence). The ends lost 0 bases at V and 5 bases at J; junction bases unmatched: 4. In nucleotides, the CDR3 is TGTGCCACCAGCAGAGATCGGGACAGAAACGAGCAGTACTTC. Its translation is CATSRDRDRNEQYF.

This clonotype occurred many times. The chain couples TRBV20-1 to TRBJ2-7; D is ambiguous. CDR3 length: 14 residues. Trimming stripped 6 bases from V and 0 bases from J, with 15 bases between. The germline V gene encodes CDR1 DFQATT and CDR2 SNEGSKA (reference sequence). CDR3 DNA: TGCAGTGCCACTCGGACCCTGACCTCCTACGAGCAGTACTTC. Its translation: CSATRTLTSYEQYF.